This T cell receptor (beta chain) stems from a study of T cell responses to AZD1222 COVID-19 vaccine. Points from the study as a whole: Only five or six AZD1222 recipients were seropositive at baseline. Spike-specific TCR breadth rose after two AZD1222 doses, and depth rose as well. Most donors were white British, females outnumbered males, and clonal diversity was possibly underestimated.

A word on this clone: Antigen unknown.

Trimming took 5 bases from V and 7 from J; bases not matched to a gene: 19. The germline V gene has CDR1 MNHNY and CDR2 SVGAGI (reference sequence). CDR3 length equals 18 residues. Profiling relied on immunoSEQ multiplex PCR, and the TCRdb table lists in-frame clones only, not all of them. This table has 65,000 to 80,000 clones, about 91% appearing once. Sequenced here: peripheral blood, sampled on day 0 of MenACWY control vaccination. The genes are TRBV6-6 and TRBJ2-1, with 8 bases aligning to TRBD1. The source of this sequence is an adult in good health. The CDR3 coding sequence is TGTGCCAGCAGTCTTCCGGGACAGGTCGCTGTGTTGGCTAATGAGCAGTTCTTC. Translation gives CASSLPGQVAVLANEQFF.